This T cell receptor beta chain originates from a study of blood T cell repertoires in COVID-19. The overall study: Samples taken during acute and convalescent COVID-19 were collected in the United States, Italy and Spain. T cells, B-cell-depleted T cells, or PBMCs supplied cDNA or gDNA.

This clone came up once. With 6 bases clipped from V and 5 bases from J, the junction kept 10 bases outside the gene matches. Looked up from germline, CDR1 is SGHTA and CDR2 is FQGNSA. The CDR3 runs 15 residues. In the authors' methods: Estimation of nucleated cell counts relied on the amplification of reference gene primers. Sequencing used immunoSEQ multiplex PCR; TCRdb keeps in-frame clones, though not all of them. The V and J calls and clone size are taken from that table; D and trimming were inferred from the DNA. Among approximately 150,000 clones, over 75% were seen once, and the ten largest hold 4.5% to 6%.

The gene calls are TRBV7-2 and TRBJ2-3; 8 bases match TRBD2. The TCR sequence derives from a woman aged 45 to 65 with acute or convalescent COVID-19. Sequenced material: peripheral blood. CDR3 nucleotides: TGTGCCAGCAGACCGGGGGGGGGCCATTTAGATACGCAGTATTTT. It specifies CASRPGGGHLDTQYF. Filled out from reference TRBV7-2 and TRBJ2-3, the complete variable domain reads GAGVSQSPSNKVTEKGKDVELRCDPISGHTALYWYRQSLGQGLEFLIYFQGNSAPDKSGLPSDRFSAERTGGSVSTLTIQRTQQEDSAVYLCASRPGGGHLDTQYFGPGTRLTVL.